These 30 T cell receptor beta chains share one sample of origin, sequenced in a study of PD-L1 blockade in urothelial cancer. As to time point: peripheral blood 6 weeks after treatment start. Here immunoSEQ multiplex PCR was the method, and the copy in TCRdb shows in-frame clones only, minus some. Among roughly 100,000 clones listed, over 80% were seen once. This specimen was PBMCs, taken around atezolizumab (anti-PD-L1) treatment. The source is a man in his sixties or seventies with urothelial cancer.

This clone was counted once. CDR3 region: CASSATGGSNQPQHF. The CDR3 nucleotides read TGTGCCAGCAGTGCGACAGGGGGGAGCAATCAGCCCCAGCATTTT. The chain is built from TRBV6-1 and TRBJ1-5; TRBD1 agrees at 9 bases. The CDR3 contains 15 residues. After removal of 4 bases from V and 1 base from J, the junction contained 2 bases not matched to a gene. Germline V lookup: CDR1 MNHNS, CDR2 SASEGT.

This rearrangement joins TRBV27 to TRBJ1-1; TRBD1 might be the D (5 bases). There are 14 residues in the CDR3. Germline V gene data show CDR1 as MNHEY and CDR2 as SMNVEV (reference sequence). V was shortened by 6 bases and J by 4 bases, with 15 bases between the two germline ends. The CDR3: CASRGGTVTTEAFF. Here the CDR3 DNA reads TGTGCCAGCAGGGGCGGGACGGTTACCACTGAAGCTTTCTTT.

This clone was picked up a small number of times. The J gene is TRBJ1-2, the V gene TRBV28, with D hard to call. Germline values: CDR1 MDHEN, CDR2 SYDVKM. V lost 5 bases to trimming and J lost 2 bases, with 12 bases between them. The CDR3 is made up of 14 amino acids. CDR3 sequence reads: CASSAMAGNYGYTF. The CDR3 nucleotides read TGTGCCAGCAGTGCAATGGCGGGAAACTATGGCTACACCTTC.

This chain's CDR3 is CATSRTIGEITDTQYF. Here the CDR3 DNA reads TGTGCCACCAGCAGAACAATCGGGGAGATTACAGATACGCAGTATTTT. This sequence joins TRBV15 and TRBJ2-3; tentative D call: TRBD2 (5 bases). The V end was cut by 2 bases, the J end by 3 bases, with 15 bases between. The CDR3 extends over 16 amino acids. Germline V gene data show CDR1 as LNHNV and CDR2 as YYDKDF (reference sequence). Full variable domain (outside the CDR3, taken from reference TRBV15 and TRBJ2-3): DAMVIQNPRYQVTQFGKPVTLSCSQTLNHNVMYWYQQKSSQAPKLLFHYYDKDFNNEADTPDNFQSRRPNTSFCFLDIRSPGLGDTAMYLCATSRTIGEITDTQYFGPGTRLTVL.

The CDR3 spells CASSYVLRQGAYEQYF. The DNA of the CDR3 is TGTGCCAGCAGTTACGTCCTGCGACAGGGGGCGTACGAGCAGTACTTC. The J gene is TRBJ2-7, the V gene TRBV6-6; 10 bases match TRBD1. CDR3 length: 16 residues. With V trimmed by 2 bases and J by 4 bases, 8 bases remained unmatched. CDR1 is MNHNY, CDR2 SVGAGI, per germline (reference sequence).

V and J are TRBV19 and TRBJ1-5, with TRBD1 matching over 7 bases. CDR1 is LNHDA, CDR2 SQIVND, per germline (reference sequence). Germline trimming cut 6 bases from V and 4 bases from J; bases unmatched to any gene: 3. The CDR3 contains 13 residues. CDR3 in DNA: TGTGCCAGTAGGCCGGGACAGAATCAGCCCCAGCATTTT. Translated, it gives CASRPGQNQPQHF.

V gene TRBV6-6 combines with J gene TRBJ1-5, with 11 nucleotides matching TRBD1. This CDR3 comprises 14 residues. Trimming removed 6 bases from V and 6 bases from J; junction bases left unmatched: 4. CDR1 is MNHNY and CDR2 is SVGAGI in the germline V gene (reference sequence). CDR3 nucleotides: TGTGCCAGCAGAAGGACAGGGGGCCCTCAGCCCCAGCATTTT. Translation gives CASRRTGGPQPQHF.

The chain is built from TRBV6-1 and TRBJ1-1; 10 positions match TRBD1. Per germline, CDR1 MNHNS and CDR2 SASEGT. J lost 11 bases, V lost 5 bases, and 11 bases had no gene match. The CDR3 extends over 14 amino acids. Here the CDR3 reads CASSIRDRGERAFF. CDR3 nucleotide sequence: TGTGCCAGCAGTATCCGGGACAGGGGTGAGAGGGCTTTCTTT.

The chain uses TRBV5-6 and TRBJ1-1; D unclear. The germline V gene encodes CDR1 SGHDT and CDR2 YYEEEE. The CDR3 has 16 amino acids. V lost 4 bases and J 3 bases, leaving 19 bases between the germline ends. The CDR3 spells CASSPGGGVGDTEAFF. The CDR3 DNA reads as TGTGCCAGCAGCCCCGGAGGCGGGGTTGGCGACACTGAAGCTTTCTTT.

The chain employs TRBV5-1 and TRBJ1-4; 7 bases fit TRBD1. V lost 2 bases to trimming and J lost 0 bases; unmatched junction nucleotides: 1. The CDR3 contains 15 residues. Germline V gene sequence: CDR1 SGHRS, CDR2 YFSETQ. DNA for the CDR3: TGCGCCAGCAGCTTTACAGGGGCAACTAATGAAAAACTGTTTTTT. This codes for CASSFTGATNEKLFF.

The V and J genes are TRBV27 and TRBJ1-1; TRBD1 matches 7 bases. J lost 1 base, V lost 5 bases, and 4 bases had no gene match. CDR3 length: 14 amino acids. From germline, CDR1 is MNHEY and CDR2 SMNVEV (reference sequence). CDR3 nucleotide sequence: TGTGCCAGCAGTCCCTGGACAGGGAACACTGAAGCTTTCTTT. Translation: CASSPWTGNTEAFF.

The rearrangement joins TRBV10-3 to TRBJ2-6; 8 nucleotides align to TRBD1. Germline values: CDR1 ENHRY, CDR2 SYGVKD. The CDR3 sequence is 19 residues long. V trimming: 0 bases; J trimming: 5 bases; junction bases outside the gene matches: 12. This CDR3 reads CAISESGQGASGRANVLTF. In nucleotides, the CDR3 is TGTGCCATCAGTGAGTCAGGACAGGGAGCTTCTGGTCGGGCCAACGTCCTGACTTTC.

This chain uses TRBV7-2 with TRBJ2-1; 9 bases line up with TRBD1. Germline V gene sequence: CDR1 SGHTA, CDR2 FQGNSA. The CDR3 is made up of 16 amino acids. With 4 bases clipped from V and 7 bases from J, the junction kept 11 bases outside the gene matches. The CDR3: CASSSGQGTIRNEQFF. The DNA of the CDR3 is TGTGCCAGCAGCTCGGGACAGGGTACAATCAGGAATGAGCAGTTCTTC.

V and J are TRBV19 and TRBJ1-5; tentative D call: TRBD1 (5 bases). The CDR3 spans 15 residues. V was shortened by 3 bases and J by 5 bases, with 14 bases between the two germline ends. Per germline, CDR1 LNHDA and CDR2 SQIVND (reference sequence). The DNA for the CDR3 is TGTGCCAGTAGTATTATGGGGCAGACGGATCAGCCCCAGCATTTT. Its translation: CASSIMGQTDQPQHF. The full variable domain, its missing parts supplied by reference TRBV19 and TRBJ1-5, is DGGITQSPKYLFRKEGQNVTLSCEQNLNHDAMYWYRQDPGQGLRLIYYSQIVNDFQKGDIAEGYSVSREKKESFPLTVTSAQKNPTAFYLCASSIMGQTDQPQHFGDGTRLSIL.

The J gene is TRBJ2-5, the V gene TRBV2; 10 bases map to TRBD2. The CDR3 length is 15 residues. The germline CDR1 and CDR2 sequences are SNHLY and FYNNEI. V gave up 11 bases and J gave up 4 bases; unmatched junction bases: 13. CDR3 sequence: CASGVAGGRGETQYF. In DNA form, the CDR3 reads TGTGCCTCGGGGGTAGCGGGGGGTCGAGGAGAGACCCAGTACTTC.

This clone was seen a few times. The chain has TRBV5-1 and TRBJ2-5, with D possibly being TRBD1 (5 bases). The CDR3 is 12 residues long. CDR1 SGHRS and CDR2 YFSETQ come from the germline V gene. The V end was cut by 0 bases, the J end by 5 bases, with 5 bases between. The CDR3 sequence: CASSLAGETQYF. CDR3 sequence (DNA): TGCGCCAGCAGCTTGGCAGGGGAGACCCAGTACTTC.

The V gene is TRBV5-4, the J gene TRBJ2-3; D remains ambiguous. Germline CDR1 is SGHNT and CDR2 is YYREEE (reference sequence). V lost 0 bases, J lost 3 bases, and 14 bases lay in between. The CDR3 totals 16 residues. Written as DNA, the CDR3 is TGTGCCAGCAGCTTGGCCGCACTCACCGTGACAGATACGCAGTATTTT. It translates to CASSLAALTVTDTQYF.

The rearrangement uses TRBV6-5 and TRBJ1-6, with D perhaps matching TRBD1 (6 bases). Germline V lookup: CDR1 MNHEY, CDR2 SVGAGI. The CDR3 is 15 amino acids. V was shortened by 5 bases and J by 9 bases, with 17 bases between the two germline ends. CDR3 sequence (DNA): TGTGCCAGCAGTACTAACAGGGAAGTGGGTTCACCCCTCCACTTT. Translation: CASSTNREVGSPLHF.

The V call is TRBV14, the J call TRBJ1-2, with 7 bases aligning to TRBD1. The CDR3 covers 15 residues. Germline CDR1 SGHDN, CDR2 FVKESK. With V trimmed by 0 bases and J by 3 bases, 4 bases remained unmatched. The CDR3 spells CASSQDLGGYYGYTF. Here the CDR3 DNA reads TGTGCCAGCAGCCAAGATCTAGGGGGCTACTATGGCTACACCTTC.

This chain links TRBV19 with TRBJ1-2; TRBD1 matches 11 bases. The germline V gene encodes CDR1 LNHDA and CDR2 SQIVND (reference sequence). V trimming: 7 bases; J trimming: 3 bases; junction bases outside the gene matches: 4. The CDR3 length is 14 residues. In DNA, the CDR3 is TGTGCCAGTACTCGGACAGGGGGCGACTATGGCTACACCTTC. Its translation: CASTRTGGDYGYTF.

The chain employs TRBV7-9 and TRBJ2-1, with a tentative D call TRBD1 (6 bases). CDR1 and CDR2 from the germline V gene are SEHNR and FQNEAQ (reference sequence). V shed 5 bases and J shed 7 bases, with 21 bases lying between them. CDR3 length: 16 amino acids. CDR3 in amino acids: CASSRILGTRGNEQFF. The CDR3 nucleotides read TGTGCCAGCAGCCGTATCCTCGGGACACGAGGAAATGAGCAGTTCTTC.

The chain couples TRBV11-2 to TRBJ2-7, with a tentative D call TRBD2 (5 bases). The germline V gene encodes CDR1 SGHAT and CDR2 FQNNGV. CDR3 length: 15 residues. Trimming stripped 2 bases from V and 3 bases from J, with 14 bases between. The CDR3 DNA reads as TGTGCCAGCAGCTTAAATTTCGGGGAATTCTACGAGCAGTACTTC. As protein: CASSLNFGEFYEQYF.

V gene TRBV6-5 combines with J gene TRBJ1-2; 8 nucleotides align to TRBD1. V was pared by 4 bases and J by 4 bases, with 2 bases of the junction left unmatched. Per the germline V gene, CDR1 is MNHEY and CDR2 is SVGAGI. This CDR3 has 13 amino acids. CDR3 sequence reads: CASSSQGGYGYTF. CDR3 coding DNA: TGTGCCAGCAGTTCACAGGGGGGCTATGGCTACACCTTC.

This clone was seen more than once but under ten times. The rearrangement uses TRBV2 and TRBJ2-7; TRBD2 agrees at 12 bases. CDR3 length equals 15 residues. Per germline, CDR1 SNHLY and CDR2 FYNNEI. V lost 2 bases, J lost 5 bases, and 4 bases stayed unmatched. CDR3 in amino acids: CASSEPSGRANEQYF. The DNA of the CDR3 is TGTGCCAGCAGTGAACCTAGCGGGAGGGCCAACGAGCAGTACTTC.

CDR3 region: CASSQTTGTASYNEQFF. DNA for the CDR3: TGTGCCAGCAGCCAAACCACCGGGACAGCTTCCTACAATGAGCAGTTCTTC. The gene calls are TRBV5-4 and TRBJ2-1; TRBD1 aligns across 7 bases. J lost 1 base, V lost 4 bases, and 11 bases had no gene match. Looked up from germline, CDR1 is SGHNT and CDR2 is YYREEE (reference sequence). This CDR3 spans 17 amino acids.

Notes on this clone: Other DNA sequences in this specimen translate into the identical CDR3. V gene TRBV19 combines with J gene TRBJ1-5; perhaps TRBD1 as D (6 bases). With 6 bases removed from V and 4 bases from J, the gap between germline ends came to 13 bases. CDR3 length equals 14 residues. Germline CDR1 is LNHDA and CDR2 is SQIVND (reference sequence). The CDR3 sequence is CASSWGQINQPQHF. The CDR3, as DNA: TGTGCCAGTAGCTGGGGGCAGATAAATCAGCCCCAGCATTTT.

The gene calls are TRBV6-5 and TRBJ1-1, with TRBD1 matching 7 bases. V shed 6 bases, J shed 7 bases, and the junction held 8 bases outside the gene matches. The CDR3 is 13 amino acids. CDR1 and CDR2 from the germline V gene are MNHEY and SVGAGI. The CDR3 sequence is CASSVTGAGEAFF. The DNA of the CDR3 is TGTGCCAGCAGCGTTACAGGGGCAGGTGAAGCTTTCTTT.

The CDR3 DNA sequence: TGTGCCAGCAGCGTAGGGCCGGGGCAGGGGAACGAGCAGTACTTC. Its protein is CASSVGPGQGNEQYF. V is TRBV9 and J is TRBJ2-7; weak D call: TRBD1 (6 bases). Trimming shortened V by 0 bases and J by 5 bases, and 15 bases separated the two germline ends. Germline V gives CDR1 SGDLS, CDR2 YYNGEE. The CDR3 is made up of 15 amino acids.

In nucleotides, the CDR3 is TGTGCCAGCAGCTTGGACTCCTTCTCTGGAAACACCATATATTTT. This sequence encodes CASSLDSFSGNTIYF. The V call is TRBV5-4, the J call TRBJ1-3; no firm D call. Looked up from germline, CDR1 is SGHNT and CDR2 is YYREEE (reference sequence). The CDR3 is made up of 15 amino acids. The V gene lost 0 bases and the J gene lost 0 bases, with 7 bases spanning the gap.

The rearrangement joins TRBV2 to TRBJ1-1; 7 nucleotides line up with TRBD1. This CDR3 is 13 amino acids long. CDR1 SNHLY and CDR2 FYNNEI come from the germline V gene. V lost 3 bases to trimming and J lost 5 bases; unmatched junction nucleotides: 3. Written as DNA, the CDR3 is TGTGCCAGCAGTGAGCAGGGGGGAACTGAAGCTTTCTTT. It encodes CASSEQGGTEAFF.